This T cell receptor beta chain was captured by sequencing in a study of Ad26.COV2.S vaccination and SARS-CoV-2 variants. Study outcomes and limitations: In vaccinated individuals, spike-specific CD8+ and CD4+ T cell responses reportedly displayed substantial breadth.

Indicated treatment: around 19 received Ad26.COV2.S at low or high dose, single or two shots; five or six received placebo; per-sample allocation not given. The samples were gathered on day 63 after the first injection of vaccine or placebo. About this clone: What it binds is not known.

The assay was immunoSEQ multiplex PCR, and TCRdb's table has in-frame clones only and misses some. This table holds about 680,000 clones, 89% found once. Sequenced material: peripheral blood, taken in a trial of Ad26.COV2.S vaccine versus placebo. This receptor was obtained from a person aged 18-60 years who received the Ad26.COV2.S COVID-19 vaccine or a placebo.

The CDR3 DNA follows: TGTGCCAGCAGCCAAGATGGGCGGAGCAATCAGCCCCAGCATTTT. Protein: CASSQDGRSNQPQHF. The chain is built from TRBV4-2 and TRBJ1-5; D unclear. The CDR3 has 15 residues. CDR1 and CDR2 from the germline V gene are LGHNA and YNFKEQ. V lost 0 bases and J 1 base, leaving 7 bases between the germline ends.